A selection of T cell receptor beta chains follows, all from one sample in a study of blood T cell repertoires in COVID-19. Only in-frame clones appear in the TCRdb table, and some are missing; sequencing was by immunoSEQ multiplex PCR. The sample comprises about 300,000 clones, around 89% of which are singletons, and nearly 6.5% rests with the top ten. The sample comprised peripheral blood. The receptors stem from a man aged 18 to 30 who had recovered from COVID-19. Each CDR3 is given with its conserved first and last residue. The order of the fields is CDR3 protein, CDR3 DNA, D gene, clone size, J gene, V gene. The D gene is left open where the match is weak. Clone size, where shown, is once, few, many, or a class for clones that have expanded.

CDR3: CASSLEPRGGHNEKLFF; DNA: TGTGCCAGCAGCTTAGAACCGCGCGGCGGACATAATGAAAAACTGTTTTTT; D: .; size: .; J: TRBJ1-4; V: TRBV11-2
CDR3: CSVSGATPSYEQYF; DNA: TGCAGCGTTTCAGGGGCCACCCCTTCCTACGAGCAGTACTTC; D: .; size: .; J: TRBJ2-7; V: TRBV29-1
CDR3: CAGCSEAGNTIYF; DNA: TGTGCCGGATGTAGTGAAGCGGGAAACACCATATATTTT; D: .; size: .; J: TRBJ1-3; V: TRBV2
CDR3: CASSEPSGLAGGEQYF; DNA: TGTGCCAGCAGTGAACCCTCGGGACTAGCGGGAGGAGAGCAGTACTTC; D: TRBD2; size: .; J: TRBJ2-7; V: TRBV25-1
CDR3: CASSQGVTYEQYF; DNA: TGTGCCAGCAGCCAAGGCGTTACCTACGAGCAGTACTTC; D: .; size: .; J: TRBJ2-7; V: TRBV4-2
CDR3: CASSLGQGGLDEQFF; DNA: TGTGCCAGCAGCCTCGGACAGGGGGGACTCGATGAGCAGTTCTTC; D: TRBD1; size: once; J: TRBJ2-1; V: TRBV27
CDR3: CASSQDLLSRTGGIKEQYF; DNA: TGCGCCAGCAGCCAAGATCTCCTCTCCAGGACAGGGGGTATAAAGGAGCAGTACTTC; D: TRBD1; size: .; J: TRBJ2-7; V: TRBV4-1
CDR3: CASSFNGAAYEQYF; DNA: TGTGCCAGCAGTTTTAATGGGGCCGCCTACGAGCAGTACTTC; D: .; size: .; J: TRBJ2-7; V: TRBV27
CDR3: CASSVDSSYNSPLHF; DNA: TGTGCCAGCAGCGTAGACAGCTCCTATAATTCACCCCTCCACTTT; D: .; size: few; J: TRBJ1-6; V: TRBV9
CDR3: CARLKGSDGYTF; DNA: TGTGCCAGACTCAAGGGGTCCGACGGCTACACCTTC; D: .; size: few; J: TRBJ1-2; V: TRBV2
CDR3: CASSLVLEKQFF; DNA: TGTGCCAGCAGTTTGGTCCTAGAGAAGCAGTTCTTC; D: .; size: .; J: TRBJ2-1; V: TRBV28
CDR3: CASSPLTGDYEQYF; DNA: TGTGCCAGCTCACCACTTACAGGCGACTACGAGCAGTACTTC; D: .; size: .; J: TRBJ2-7; V: TRBV18
CDR3: CASSPGTPTSTDTQYF; DNA: TGTGCCAGCTCACCAGGGACTCCAACTAGCACAGATACGCAGTATTTT; D: .; size: .; J: TRBJ2-3; V: TRBV18
CDR3: CASSQQGGGTSEKLFF; DNA: TGTGCCAGCAGCCAACAAGGGGGAGGGACTAGCGAAAAACTGTTTTTT; D: .; size: .; J: TRBJ1-4; V: TRBV3-1/TRBV3-2
CDR3: CASSLGSGNEQFF; DNA: TGTGCCAGCAGTCTCGGGTCGGGTAATGAGCAGTTCTTC; D: .; size: .; J: TRBJ2-1; V: TRBV6-5
CDR3: CSASAGGQLHGYTF; DNA: TGCAGTGCTAGTGCAGGGGGACAATTACATGGCTACACCTTC; D: TRBD1; size: .; J: TRBJ1-2; V: TRBV20-1
CDR3: CASSLDTSGVYEQYF; DNA: TGCGCCAGCAGCTTGGATACTAGCGGGGTCTACGAGCAGTACTTC; D: TRBD2; size: few; J: TRBJ2-7; V: TRBV5-1
CDR3: CAWRGAEDTGELFF; DNA: TGTGCCTGGAGGGGGGCAGAGGACACCGGGGAGCTGTTTTTT; D: .; size: .; J: TRBJ2-2; V: TRBV30
CDR3: CASSTLRGNYGYTF; DNA: TGTGCCAGTAGTACCCTCCGGGGGAACTATGGCTACACCTTC; D: .; size: .; J: TRBJ1-2; V: TRBV19
CDR3: CASSPGQGKGYGYTF; DNA: TGTGCCAGCAGCCCCGGACAGGGAAAAGGCTATGGCTACACCTTC; D: TRBD1; size: .; J: TRBJ1-2; V: TRBV6-6
CDR3: CASSLEPTGEKLFF; DNA: TGCGCCAGCAGCTTGGAGCCTACTGGTGAAAAACTGTTTTTT; D: .; size: .; J: TRBJ1-4; V: TRBV5-1
CDR3: CASSLWVTGKSTDTQYF; DNA: TGTGCCAGCAGTTTATGGGTAACCGGGAAAAGCACAGATACGCAGTATTTT; D: .; size: .; J: TRBJ2-3; V: TRBV27
CDR3: CASSTGTPLGTQYF; DNA: TGTGCCAGTAGTACCGGGACTCCCCTGGGGACCCAGTACTTC; D: .; size: once; J: TRBJ2-5; V: TRBV19
CDR3: CASSQGTLSNQPQHF; DNA: TGTGCCAGCAGCCAGGGGACACTTAGCAATCAGCCCCAGCATTTT; D: .; size: .; J: TRBJ1-5; V: TRBV3-1/TRBV3-2
CDR3: CASSLDSVTQYF; DNA: TGCGCCAGCAGCTTGGATAGCGTGACCCAGTACTTC; D: .; size: .; J: TRBJ2-5; V: TRBV5-1